The rows below give T cell receptor beta chains drawn from one sample of a study of cytomegalovirus exposure and HLA in healthy donors. Sequencing was performed with immunoSEQ multiplex PCR; in TCRdb, only in-frame clones are kept and a portion is missing. The data show over 120,000 clones, 80% to 90% seen once. The sequencing input was PBMCs. These receptor sequences come from a woman under 40 in good health and CMV-seropositive. Each CDR3 is given with its conserved first and last residue. The order of the fields is clone size, D gene, J gene, V gene, CDR3 DNA, CDR3 protein. D genes are given only for firm matches. The size entry is marked missing in some rows and otherwise reads once, few, many or a size class.

.	.	TRBJ2-5	TRBV15	TGTGCCACCAGCCGAACAGGCACAGAGACCCAGTACTTC	CATSRTGTETQYF
once	.	TRBJ1-5	TRBV6-1	TGTGCCAGCACAGGGGGCAATCAGCCCCAGCATTTT	CASTGGNQPQHF
.	TRBD1	TRBJ1-5	TRBV6-5	TGTGCCAGCGGGACAGGGTACCTCCAGGGGCCCCAGCATTTT	CASGTGYLQGPQHF
.	.	TRBJ2-5	TRBV6-1	TGTGCCAGCAGTCCAGCGGCCAGGGGTGAGACCCAGTACTTC	CASSPAARGETQYF
.	TRBD2	TRBJ2-1	TRBV6-7	TGTGCCAGCAGTGCAGGACTAGCGGGGAACAATGAGCAGTTCTTC	CASSAGLAGNNEQFF
.	TRBD2	TRBJ2-1	TRBV10-3	TGTGCCATCAGTGATTCACCGGGACTAGCGGGAGGGGAGATCTACAATGAGCAGTTCTTC	CAISDSPGLAGGEIYNEQFF
.	TRBD2	TRBJ2-5	TRBV9	TGTGCCAGCAGCGTAGCAGGGGAATTAGCGGGAGGGCCTTGGGAGGAGACCCAGTACTTC	CASSVAGELAGGPWEETQYF
.	TRBD1	TRBJ1-5	TRBV2	TGTGCCAGCAGCCCGACAGGGGGCAATCAGCCCCAGCATTTT	CASSPTGGNQPQHF
once	.	TRBJ2-3	TRBV6-5	TGTGCCAGCAGTTCACAGCCTAGCACAGATACGCAGTATTTT	CASSSQPSTDTQYF
.	.	TRBJ2-3	TRBV6-5	TGTGCCAGCAGTTACAGCAGGGGAGATACGCAGTATTTT	CASSYSRGDTQYF
.	.	TRBJ2-5	TRBV28	TGTGCCAGCAGTTTATCTGGGGGACTCGCTCGCGGGGAGACCCAGTACTTC	CASSLSGGLARGETQYF
.	TRBD1	TRBJ1-2	TRBV4-1	TGCGCCAGCTCTCTCACAGGGGTCCCCTATGGCTACACCTTC	CASSLTGVPYGYTF
few	TRBD1	TRBJ2-3	TRBV5-4	TGTGCCAGCAGCCCTCCTGGGACAGGGGAAGATACGCAGTATTTT	CASSPPGTGEDTQYF
.	TRBD2	TRBJ2-7	TRBV4-1	TGCGCCAGCAGCCAAGCTAGCGGGGGGGCTTACGAGCAGTACTTC	CASSQASGGAYEQYF
.	TRBD2	TRBJ2-7	TRBV6-5	TGTGCCAGCAGTCGGGGGGGACTAGCTCTCTACGAGCAGTACTTC	CASSRGGLALYEQYF
few	.	TRBJ2-3	TRBV12-5	TGTGCTAGTGGTGCAACCCCGGGAGATACGCAGTATTTT	CASGATPGDTQYF
.	TRBD2	TRBJ2-5	TRBV10-2	TGCGCCAGCAGGACGACTAGCGGGAACCAAGAGACCCAGTACTTC	CASRTTSGNQETQYF
.	.	TRBJ1-5	TRBV28	TGTGCCAGCAGTTTCCTAAGCAATCAGCCCCAGCATTTT	CASSFLSNQPQHF
.	TRBD2	TRBJ2-5	TRBV5-1	TGCGCCAGCAGCTTGGGGGCTAGCGGGTATTACCAAGAGACCCAGTACTTC	CASSLGASGYYQETQYF
.	.	TRBJ1-1	TRBV6-5	TGTGCCAGCAGTTTCGCGTGGGGCAAGAACACTGAAGCTTTCTTT	CASSFAWGKNTEAFF
.	TRBD2	TRBJ2-3	TRBV18	TGTGCCAGCTCACCACCAACGCTAGCGGGAGGTATCACAGATACGCAGTATTTT	CASSPPTLAGGITDTQYF
.	.	TRBJ2-1	TRBV6-1	TGTGCCAGCAGCCAGAAACAGGACAGCTATCAGTTCTTC	CASSQKQDSYQFF
.	.	TRBJ2-7	TRBV2	TGTGCCAGCAGGCTGCGGTGGAGTCCCAACTACGAGCAGTACTTC	CASRLRWSPNYEQYF
.	.	TRBJ2-1	TRBV5-4	TGTGCCAGCAGCTTAGGACTGGGGGCGCTTTTCTTC	CASSLGLGALFF
.	TRBD1	TRBJ2-5	TRBV7-9	TGTGCCAGCCGTGGGACAGGGGGCGCCCAGACCCAGTACTTC	CASRGTGGAQTQYF
.	TRBD1	TRBJ1-6	TRBV19	TGTGCCAGTACGACAGGGGGCTATAATTCACCCCTCCACTTT	CASTTGGYNSPLHF
.	TRBD2	TRBJ2-5	TRBV7-3	TGTGCCAGCAGCCCAGGGACTAGCGGGCTCTATCGGCAAGAGACCCAGTACTTC	CASSPGTSGLYRQETQYF
.	.	TRBJ2-1	TRBV14	TGTGCCAGCAGCCAAGTGTTAGGACTGGAGCAGTTCTTC	CASSQVLGLEQFF
.	.	TRBJ2-7	TRBV11-1	TGTGCCAGCAGCTTGAAGGAGGGCTCAATCTACGAGCAGTACTTC	CASSLKEGSIYEQYF
.	.	TRBJ2-5	TRBV14	TGTGCCAGCAGCCAAGAAGAGGGGGGGCCAGAGACCCAGTACTTC	CASSQEEGGPETQYF
.	TRBD1	TRBJ1-5	TRBV7-2	TGTGCCAGCAGCCGGGACAGCGATCAGCCCCAGCATTTT	CASSRDSDQPQHF
.	.	TRBJ1-6	TRBV6-1	TGTGCCAGCAGTGAAGATCCGGGGGAGATTTCACCCCTCCACTTT	CASSEDPGEISPLHF
.	TRBD2	TRBJ2-1	TRBV5-1	TGCGCCAGCAGCAAGATCGGGACTAGCGGGAACGAGCAGTTCTTC	CASSKIGTSGNEQFF
few	TRBD1	TRBJ1-2	TRBV5-4	TGTGCCAGCAACCCGGGACAGGGACTTGGCTACACCTTC	CASNPGQGLGYTF
once	.	TRBJ2-7	TRBV5-1	TGCGCCAGCAGCTTGGAAGGCAGGGGATCGTACGAGCAGTACTTC	CASSLEGRGSYEQYF
.	.	TRBJ2-3	TRBV11-2	TGTGCCAGCAGCTTGGGCTACAAGTTAAGCACAGATACGCAGTATTTT	CASSLGYKLSTDTQYF
.	TRBD1	TRBJ2-2	TRBV10-2	TGCGCCAGCGTCTGCCGGGACAGGGGGCGTCCTATAGTCACCGGGGAGCTGTTTTTT	CASVCRDRGRPIVTGELFF
.	.	TRBJ2-3	TRBV4-1	TGCGCCAGCAGCCAAGATCGTACTAGTTCGGGCACAGATACGCAGTATTTT	CASSQDRTSSGTDTQYF
.	.	TRBJ2-3	TRBV28	TGTGCCAGCAGGCCCGACGGGGATACGCAGTATTTT	CASRPDGDTQYF
.	.	TRBJ2-6	TRBV15	TGTGCCACCAGCAGAGCTATCTCTGGGGCCAACGTCCTGACTTTC	CATSRAISGANVLTF
.	.	TRBJ1-2	TRBV28	TGTGCCAGCAGTTATCGTAACTATGGCTACACCTTC	CASSYRNYGYTF